This T cell receptor (beta chain) emerged from a study of blood T cell repertoires in COVID-19 (dated by TCRdb to the early 2020s). Describing the broader study: Samples from collaborators originated in the United States, Italy and Spain and spanned both the acute and convalescent phases of COVID-19. HLA class I and class II types, where available, came from metadata supplied by the sample provider rather than from assay-based typing. The material from the prospective study consisted of cDNA or gDNA derived from T cells, B-cell-depleted T cells, or PBMCs. The sample metadata nearly always contained a de-identified subject ID, COVID-19 status, age in years and sex. The repertoires were made available in a free public database intended to serve as a resource for research on the immune response to SARS-CoV-2. The dataset comprised deeply sampled blood TCRbeta repertoires from subjects exposed to, actively infected with, or recovered from COVID-19. The samples were drawn from two sources: the first 160 participants of the ongoing ImmuneRACE study, and fewer than 1,500 subjects contributed by 6 global collaborators.

The CDR3, from cysteine to phenylalanine, totals 21 residues. Here the CDR3 DNA is all that survives: 63 bases in frame from base 1. V sheds 2 bases and J sheds 0 bases, leaving 25 bases between their ends. The CDR1 and CDR2 encoded by the germline V gene are KGHDR and SFDVKD. TCRbeta CDR3 regions were amplified from genomic DNA using the immunoSEQ Assay, a bias-controlled multiplex PCR. Per the authors' processing: Within the assay, amplification of reference gene primers was used to estimate how many nucleated cells each sample contained. To quantify the absolute abundance of each unique TCRbeta CDR3 rearrangement, sequence reads were collapsed and filtered. For each sample, productive Simpson clonality was calculated as the square root of Simpson's diversity index over productive rearrangements. Drawn from immuneACCESS, this table holds only the in-frame rearrangements with V and J called that TCRdb kept. Clones are partly lost; checked studies trace under half to an unresolved V gene and leave the rest unexplained. V and J calls and clone size follow that table, whereas D and trimming were derived from the DNA. The sample table holds hundreds of thousands of clones, of which roughly nine tenths were seen once. Around 8% of the sample is taken by the ten largest.

In the prospective study, participants were about 18 to 89 years old, resided in about two dozen geographic areas of the United States, and were enrolled through a virtual design. In the prospective study, participants were assigned to cohorts based on the clinical history participants reported in a screening survey and a study questionnaire. For ImmuneRACE Cohort 3, a participant was defined as recovered based on two consecutive negative NP/OP PCR tests, clearance by a healthcare professional, or resolution of symptoms. In the prospective study, whole blood, serum and a nasopharyngeal or oropharyngeal swab were collected from each participant by mobile phlebotomists. Prospective study participants could optionally give additional blood draws and questionnaires over an approximately two-month period. Before DNA extraction, blood samples from the prospective study were shipped at room temperature or frozen.

Overall study outcomes, separate from this receptor: The quantity of clinical and demographic metadata differed by source and by participant and was supplied without curation.

This clone is a singleton in its sample. Its antigen is unknown. Base qualities are missing; no much larger clone stands one base away. This TCR derives from a woman aged 55-75 years who had recovered from COVID-19. The rearranged chain carries TRBV24-1 and TRBJ1-5; a weak D assignment points to TRBD1 (6 bases agree). The specimen was PBMCs or T cells enriched from blood (not recorded which). The CDR3 corresponds to CATSDWGLQTGNNYSNQPQHF. In nucleotide form, the sequence is TGTGCCACCAGTGATTGGGGGTTACAGACAGGAAATAACTATAGCAATCAGCCCCAGCATTTT.